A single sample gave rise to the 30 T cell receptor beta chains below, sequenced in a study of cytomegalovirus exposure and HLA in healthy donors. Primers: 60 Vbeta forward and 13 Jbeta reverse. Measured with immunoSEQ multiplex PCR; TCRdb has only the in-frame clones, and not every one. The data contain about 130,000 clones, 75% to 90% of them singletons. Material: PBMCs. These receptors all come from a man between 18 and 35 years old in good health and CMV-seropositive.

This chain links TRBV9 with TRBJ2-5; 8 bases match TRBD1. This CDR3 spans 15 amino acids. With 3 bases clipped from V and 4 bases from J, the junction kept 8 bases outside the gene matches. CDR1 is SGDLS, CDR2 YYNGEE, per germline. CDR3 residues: CASSAGQGPGETQYF. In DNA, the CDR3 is TGTGCCAGCAGCGCCGGACAGGGACCGGGAGAGACCCAGTACTTC.

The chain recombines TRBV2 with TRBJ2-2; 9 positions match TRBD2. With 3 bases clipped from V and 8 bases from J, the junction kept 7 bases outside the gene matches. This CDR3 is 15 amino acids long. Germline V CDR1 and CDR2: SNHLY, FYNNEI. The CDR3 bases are TGTGCCAGCAGTGAGGAGCGGGGGGAAGGTGGGGAGCTGTTTTTT. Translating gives CASSEERGEGGELFF.

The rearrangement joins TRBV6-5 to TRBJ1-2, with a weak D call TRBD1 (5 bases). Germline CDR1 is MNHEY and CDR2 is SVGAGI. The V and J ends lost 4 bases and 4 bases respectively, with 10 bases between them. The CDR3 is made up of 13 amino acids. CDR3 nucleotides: TGTGCCAGCAGTTTTGGGCAGGGCTATGGCTACACCTTC. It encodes CASSFGQGYGYTF.

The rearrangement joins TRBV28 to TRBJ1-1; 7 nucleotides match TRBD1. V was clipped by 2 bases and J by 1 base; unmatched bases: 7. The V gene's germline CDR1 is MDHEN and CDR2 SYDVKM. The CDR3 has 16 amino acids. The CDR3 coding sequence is TGTGCCAGCAGTTTAAGCCAGGGGGTAGGGAACACTGAAGCTTTCTTT. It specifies CASSLSQGVGNTEAFF.

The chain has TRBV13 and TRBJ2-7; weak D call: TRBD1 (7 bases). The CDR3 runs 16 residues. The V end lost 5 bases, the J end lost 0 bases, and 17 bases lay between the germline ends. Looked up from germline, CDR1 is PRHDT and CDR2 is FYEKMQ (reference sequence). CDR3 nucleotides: TGTGCCAGCAGCGCGGGACAGTTTCCCGTCTCCTACGAGCAGTACTTC. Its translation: CASSAGQFPVSYEQYF.

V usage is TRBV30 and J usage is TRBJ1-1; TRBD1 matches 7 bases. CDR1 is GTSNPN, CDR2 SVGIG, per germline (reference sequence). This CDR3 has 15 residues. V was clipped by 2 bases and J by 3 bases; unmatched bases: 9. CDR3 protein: CAWSQGQAKYTEAFF. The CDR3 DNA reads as TGTGCCTGGAGTCAAGGACAGGCCAAGTACACTGAAGCTTTCTTT. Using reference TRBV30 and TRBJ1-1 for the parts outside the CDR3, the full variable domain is SQTIHQWPATLVQPVGSPLSLECTVEGTSNPNLYWYRQAAGRGLQLLFYSVGIGQISSEVPQNLSASRPQDRQFILSSKKLLLSDSGFYLCAWSQGQAKYTEAFFGQGTRLTVV.

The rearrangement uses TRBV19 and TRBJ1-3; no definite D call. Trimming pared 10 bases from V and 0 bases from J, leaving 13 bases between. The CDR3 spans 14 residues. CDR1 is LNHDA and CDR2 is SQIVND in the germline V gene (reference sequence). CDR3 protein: CATKLQSSGNTIYF. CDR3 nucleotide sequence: TGTGCCACCAAGCTACAGAGCTCTGGAAACACCATATATTTT.

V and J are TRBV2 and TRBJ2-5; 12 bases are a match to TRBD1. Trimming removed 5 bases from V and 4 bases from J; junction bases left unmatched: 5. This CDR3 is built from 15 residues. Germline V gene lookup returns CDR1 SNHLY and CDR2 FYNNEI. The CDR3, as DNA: TGTGCCAGCAGTCCCGGGACAGGGGGCCCAGAGACCCAGTACTTC. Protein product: CASSPGTGGPETQYF.

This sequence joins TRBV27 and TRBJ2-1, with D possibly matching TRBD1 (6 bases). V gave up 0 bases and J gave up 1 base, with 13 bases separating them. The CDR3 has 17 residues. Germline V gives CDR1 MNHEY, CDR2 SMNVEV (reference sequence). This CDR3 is CASSLSEQGLSYNEQFF. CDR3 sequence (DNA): TGTGCCAGCAGTTTATCGGAACAGGGCCTATCCTACAATGAGCAGTTCTTC.

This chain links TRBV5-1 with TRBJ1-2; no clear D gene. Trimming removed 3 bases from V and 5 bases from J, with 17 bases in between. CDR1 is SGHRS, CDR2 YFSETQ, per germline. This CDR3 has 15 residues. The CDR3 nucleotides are TGCGCCAGCAGCTCCGGTGGACTCACCTCTTATGGCTACACCTTC. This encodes CASSSGGLTSYGYTF.

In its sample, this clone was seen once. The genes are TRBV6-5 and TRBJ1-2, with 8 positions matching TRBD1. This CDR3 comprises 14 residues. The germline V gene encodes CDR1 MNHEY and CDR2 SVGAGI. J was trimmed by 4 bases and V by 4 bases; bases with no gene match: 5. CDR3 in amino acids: CASSSGTGFYGYTF. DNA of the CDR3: TGTGCCAGCAGTTCAGGGACAGGCTTCTATGGCTACACCTTC.

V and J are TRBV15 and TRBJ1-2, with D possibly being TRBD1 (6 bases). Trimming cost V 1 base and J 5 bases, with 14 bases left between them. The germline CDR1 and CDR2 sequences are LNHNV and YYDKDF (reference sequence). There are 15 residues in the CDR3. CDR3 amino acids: CATSRALGTFYGYTF. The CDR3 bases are TGTGCCACCAGCAGAGCGTTAGGGACATTTTATGGCTACACCTTC.

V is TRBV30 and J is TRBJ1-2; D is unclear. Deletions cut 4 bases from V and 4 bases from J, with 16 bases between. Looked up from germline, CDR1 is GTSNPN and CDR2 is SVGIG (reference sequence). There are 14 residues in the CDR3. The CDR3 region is CAWIRSTEGYGYTF. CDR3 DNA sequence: TGTGCCTGGATCCGGTCCACCGAGGGCTATGGCTACACCTTC.

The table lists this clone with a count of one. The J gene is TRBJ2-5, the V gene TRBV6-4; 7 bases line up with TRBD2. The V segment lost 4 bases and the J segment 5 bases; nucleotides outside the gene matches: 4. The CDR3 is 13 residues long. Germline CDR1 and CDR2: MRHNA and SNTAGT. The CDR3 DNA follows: TGTGCCAGCAGTGCCCAGGGAGGGGAGACCCAGTACTTC. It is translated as CASSAQGGETQYF.

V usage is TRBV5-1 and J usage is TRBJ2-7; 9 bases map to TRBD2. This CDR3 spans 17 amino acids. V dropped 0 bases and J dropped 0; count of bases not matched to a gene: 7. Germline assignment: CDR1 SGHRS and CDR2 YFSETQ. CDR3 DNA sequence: TGCGCCAGCAGCTTGGAGGCTAGCGGGGCCAGCTCCTACGAGCAGTACTTC. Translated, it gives CASSLEASGASSYEQYF.

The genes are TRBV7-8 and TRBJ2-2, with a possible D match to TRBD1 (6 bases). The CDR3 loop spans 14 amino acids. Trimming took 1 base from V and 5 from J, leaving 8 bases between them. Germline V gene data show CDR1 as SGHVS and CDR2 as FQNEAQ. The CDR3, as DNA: TGTGCCAGCAGCTTAGACGGACAGACCGGGGAGCTGTTTTTT. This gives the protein CASSLDGQTGELFF.

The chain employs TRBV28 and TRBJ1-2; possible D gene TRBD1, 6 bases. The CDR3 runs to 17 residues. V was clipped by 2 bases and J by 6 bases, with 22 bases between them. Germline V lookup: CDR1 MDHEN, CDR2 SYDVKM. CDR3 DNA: TGTGCCAGCAGTTTAGAGGACAGCGTTGTGTATATCGATGGCTACACCTTC. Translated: CASSLEDSVVYIDGYTF.

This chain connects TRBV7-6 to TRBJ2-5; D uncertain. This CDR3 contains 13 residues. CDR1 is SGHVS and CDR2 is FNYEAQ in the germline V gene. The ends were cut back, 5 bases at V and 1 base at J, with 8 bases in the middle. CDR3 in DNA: TGTGCCAGCAGCCCCCCATCCCAAGAGACCCAGTACTTC. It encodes CASSPPSQETQYF.

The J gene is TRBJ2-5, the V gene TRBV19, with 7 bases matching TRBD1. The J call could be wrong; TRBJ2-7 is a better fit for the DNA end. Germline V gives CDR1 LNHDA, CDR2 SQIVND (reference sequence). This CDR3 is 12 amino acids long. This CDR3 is CASSPGGYEQYF. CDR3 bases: TGTGCCAGTAGTCCAGGGGGCTACGAGCAGTACTTC.

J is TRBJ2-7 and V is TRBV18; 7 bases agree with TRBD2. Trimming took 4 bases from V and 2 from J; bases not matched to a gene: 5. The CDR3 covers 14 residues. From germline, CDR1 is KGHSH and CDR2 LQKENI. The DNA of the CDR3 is TGTGCCAGCTCACGAACCGGGACTACCTACGAGCAGTACTTC. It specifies CASSRTGTTYEQYF. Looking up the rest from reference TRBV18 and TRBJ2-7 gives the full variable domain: NAGVMQNPRHLVRRRGQEARLRCSPMKGHSHVYWYRQLPEEGLKFMVYLQKENIIDESGMPKERFSAEFPKEGPSILRIQQVVRGDSAAYFCASSRTGTTYEQYFGPGTRLTVT.

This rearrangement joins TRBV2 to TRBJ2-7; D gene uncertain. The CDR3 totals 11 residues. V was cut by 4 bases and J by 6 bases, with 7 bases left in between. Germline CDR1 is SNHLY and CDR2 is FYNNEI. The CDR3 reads CASSVLVEQYF. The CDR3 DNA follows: TGTGCCAGCAGTGTACTGGTCGAGCAGTACTTC. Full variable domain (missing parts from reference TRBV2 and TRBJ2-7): EPEVTQTPSHQVTQMGQEVILRCVPISNHLYFYWYRQILGQKVEFLVSFYNNEISEKSEIFDDQFSVERPDGSNFTLKIRSTKLEDSAMYFCASSVLVEQYFGPGTRLTVT.

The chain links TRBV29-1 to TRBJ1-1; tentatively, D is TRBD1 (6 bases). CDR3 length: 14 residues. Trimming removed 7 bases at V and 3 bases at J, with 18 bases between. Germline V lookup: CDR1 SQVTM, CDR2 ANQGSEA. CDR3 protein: CSAKTGKVDTEAFF. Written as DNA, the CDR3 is TGCAGCGCGAAAACAGGGAAAGTTGACACTGAAGCTTTCTTT.

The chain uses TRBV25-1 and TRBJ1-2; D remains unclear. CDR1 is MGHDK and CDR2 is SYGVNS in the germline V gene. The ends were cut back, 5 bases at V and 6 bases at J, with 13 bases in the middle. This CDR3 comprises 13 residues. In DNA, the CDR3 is TGTGCCAGCAGTCTGGGCCTTCTCAATGGCTACACCTTC. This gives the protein CASSLGLLNGYTF.

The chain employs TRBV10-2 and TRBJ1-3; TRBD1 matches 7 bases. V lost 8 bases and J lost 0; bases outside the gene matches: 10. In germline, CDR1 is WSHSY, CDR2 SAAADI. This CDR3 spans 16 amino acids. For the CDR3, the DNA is TGCGCCAGCTCAATCCCCGGGACAGTCTCTGGAAACACCATATATTTT. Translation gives CASSIPGTVSGNTIYF.

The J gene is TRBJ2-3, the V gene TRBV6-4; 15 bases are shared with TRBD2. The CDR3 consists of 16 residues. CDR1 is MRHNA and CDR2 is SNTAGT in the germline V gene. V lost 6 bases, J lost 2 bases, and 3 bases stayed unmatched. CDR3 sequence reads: CASRRTSGGATDTQYF. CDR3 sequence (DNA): TGTGCCAGCAGGAGGACTAGCGGGGGGGCCACAGATACGCAGTATTTT.

CDR3 sequence: CASERGLNTGELFF. The CDR3, as DNA: TGTGCCAGCGAGCGGGGGCTCAACACCGGGGAGCTGTTTTTT. The J gene is TRBJ2-2, the V gene TRBV14; 8 nucleotides match TRBD2. The V gene end was trimmed by 8 bases and the J gene end by 2 bases; junction bases not matched to a gene: 4. Germline loops: CDR1 SGHDN, CDR2 FVKESK. This CDR3 region has 14 residues.

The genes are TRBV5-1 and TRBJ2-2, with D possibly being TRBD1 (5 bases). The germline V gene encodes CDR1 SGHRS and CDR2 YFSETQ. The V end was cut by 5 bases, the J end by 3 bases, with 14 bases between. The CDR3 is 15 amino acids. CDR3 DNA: TGCGCCAGCAGACAGGACACAACCGACACCGGGGAGCTGTTTTTT. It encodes CASRQDTTDTGELFF.

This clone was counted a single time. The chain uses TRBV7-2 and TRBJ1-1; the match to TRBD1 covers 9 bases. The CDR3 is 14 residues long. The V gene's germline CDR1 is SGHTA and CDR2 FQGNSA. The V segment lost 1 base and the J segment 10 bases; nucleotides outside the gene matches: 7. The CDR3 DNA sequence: TGTGCCAGCAGCTTAGAACCGGGACAGGGTGTAGCTTTCTTT. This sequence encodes CASSLEPGQGVAFF.

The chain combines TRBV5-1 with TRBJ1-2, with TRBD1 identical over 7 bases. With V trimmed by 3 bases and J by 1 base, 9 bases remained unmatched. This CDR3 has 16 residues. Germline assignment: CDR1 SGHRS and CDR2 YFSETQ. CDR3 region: CASSSRTGLGNYGYTF. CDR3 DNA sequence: TGCGCCAGCAGCTCACGGACAGGTTTAGGTAACTATGGCTACACCTTC. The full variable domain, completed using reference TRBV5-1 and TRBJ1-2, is KAGVTQTPRYLIKTRGQQVTLSCSPISGHRSVSWYQQTPGQGLQFLFEYFSETQRNKGNFPGRFSGRQFSNSRSEMNVSTLELGDSALYLCASSSRTGLGNYGYTFGSGTRLTVV.

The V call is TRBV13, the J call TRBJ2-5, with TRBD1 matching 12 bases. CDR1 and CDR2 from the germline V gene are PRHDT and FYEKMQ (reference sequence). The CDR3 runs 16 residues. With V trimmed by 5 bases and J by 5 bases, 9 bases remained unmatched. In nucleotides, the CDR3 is TGTGCCAGCAGCCCTCTAGGGACAGGGGGCATCGAGACCCAGTACTTC. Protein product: CASSPLGTGGIETQYF. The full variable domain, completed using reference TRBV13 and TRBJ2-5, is AAGVIQSPRHLIKEKRETATLKCYPIPRHDTVYWYQQGPGQDPQFLISFYEKMQSDKGSIPDRFSAQQFSDYHSELNMSSLELGDSALYFCASSPLGTGGIETQYFGPGTRLLVL.